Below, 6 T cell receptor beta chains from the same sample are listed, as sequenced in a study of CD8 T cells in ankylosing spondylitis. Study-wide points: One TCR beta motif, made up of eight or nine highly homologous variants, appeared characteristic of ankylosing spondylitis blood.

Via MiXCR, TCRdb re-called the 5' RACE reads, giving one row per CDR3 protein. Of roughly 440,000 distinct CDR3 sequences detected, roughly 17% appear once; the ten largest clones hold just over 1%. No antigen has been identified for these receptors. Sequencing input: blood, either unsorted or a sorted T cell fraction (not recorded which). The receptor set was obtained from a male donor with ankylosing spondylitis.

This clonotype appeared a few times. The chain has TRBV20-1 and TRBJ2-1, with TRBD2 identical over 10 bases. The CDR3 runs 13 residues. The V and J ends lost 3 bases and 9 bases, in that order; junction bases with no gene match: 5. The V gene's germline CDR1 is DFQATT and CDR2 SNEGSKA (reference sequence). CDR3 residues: CSASRGLAIEQFF. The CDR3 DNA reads TGCAGTGCTAGTAGGGGACTAGCGATTGAGCAGTTCTTC.

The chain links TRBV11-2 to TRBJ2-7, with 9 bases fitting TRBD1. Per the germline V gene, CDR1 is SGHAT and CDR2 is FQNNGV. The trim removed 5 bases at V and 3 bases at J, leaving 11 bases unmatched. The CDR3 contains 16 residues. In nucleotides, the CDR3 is TGTGCCAGCAGCCCAGATTGGACAGGGGAGATCTACGAGCAGTACTTC. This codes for CASSPDWTGEIYEQYF.

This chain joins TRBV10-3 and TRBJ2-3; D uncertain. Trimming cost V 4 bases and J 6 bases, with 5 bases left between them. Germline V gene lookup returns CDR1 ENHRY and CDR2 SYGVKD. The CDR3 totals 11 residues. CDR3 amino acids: CAISVLDTQYF. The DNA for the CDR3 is TGTGCCATCAGTGTTCTGGATACGCAGTATTTT.

The CDR3 loop reads CASSQGGTGIYEQYF. CDR3 sequence (DNA): TGTGCCAGCAGCCAAGGAGGAACAGGGATTTACGAGCAGTACTTC. The chain carries TRBV3-1 and TRBJ2-7, with TRBD1 as a possible D gene (6 bases). Trimming left V 1 base short and J 4 bases short, with 14 bases between. The germline CDR1 and CDR2 sequences are LGHDT and YNNKEL (reference sequence). This CDR3 spans 15 amino acids.

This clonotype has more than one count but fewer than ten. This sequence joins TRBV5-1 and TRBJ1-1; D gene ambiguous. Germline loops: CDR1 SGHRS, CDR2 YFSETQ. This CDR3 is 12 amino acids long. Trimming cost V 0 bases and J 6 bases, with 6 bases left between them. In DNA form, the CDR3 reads TGCGCCAGCAGCTTGGGGGAGGCTGAAGCTTTCTTT. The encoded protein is CASSLGEAEAFF. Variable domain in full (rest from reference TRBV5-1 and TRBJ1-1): KAGVTQTPRYLIKTRGQQVTLSCSPISGHRSVSWYQQTPGQGLQFLFEYFSETQRNKGNFPGRFSGRQFSNSRSEMNVSTLELGDSALYLCASSLGEAEAFFGQGTRLTVV.

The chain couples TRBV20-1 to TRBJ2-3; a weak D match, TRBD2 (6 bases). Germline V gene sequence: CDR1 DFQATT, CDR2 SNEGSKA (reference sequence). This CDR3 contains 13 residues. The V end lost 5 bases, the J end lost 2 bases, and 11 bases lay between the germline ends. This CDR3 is CSALWTITDTQYF. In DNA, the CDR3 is TGCAGTGCTCTGTGGACTATCACAGATACGCAGTATTTT.